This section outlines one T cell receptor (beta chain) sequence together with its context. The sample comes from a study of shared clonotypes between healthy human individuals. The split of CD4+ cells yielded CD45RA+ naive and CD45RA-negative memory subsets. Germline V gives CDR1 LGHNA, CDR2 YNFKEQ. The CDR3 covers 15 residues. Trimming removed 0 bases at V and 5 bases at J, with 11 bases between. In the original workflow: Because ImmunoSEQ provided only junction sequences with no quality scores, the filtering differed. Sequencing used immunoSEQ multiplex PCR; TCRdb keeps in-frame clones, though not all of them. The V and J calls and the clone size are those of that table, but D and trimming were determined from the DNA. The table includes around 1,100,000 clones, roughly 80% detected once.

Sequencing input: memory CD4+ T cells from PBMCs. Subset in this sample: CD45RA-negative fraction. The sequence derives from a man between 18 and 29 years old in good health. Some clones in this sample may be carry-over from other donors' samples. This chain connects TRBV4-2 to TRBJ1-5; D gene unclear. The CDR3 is CASSQDCAGYQPQHF. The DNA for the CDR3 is TGTGCCAGCAGCCAAGATTGTGCGGGGTATCAGCCCCAGCATTTT.